The TCR beta chain under discussion was sequenced for a study of OX40 agonist ivuxolimab in advanced cancers. Study-wide points: Expanded clones tended on average to be more numerous among CD8+ T cells than CD4+.

Using immunoSEQ multiplex PCR, the repertoire was profiled, and TCRdb retains in-frame clones only, with some absent. Here the sample spans about 60,000 clones, around 93% being singletons. On this clone itself: Its cognate antigen is unknown.

Germline V gene lookup returns CDR1 MNHNY and CDR2 SVGAGI (reference sequence). V was cut by 4 bases and J by 6 bases, with 11 bases left in between. This CDR3 contains 13 residues. The source material was CD4+ or CD8+ T cells sorted from blood, sampled in a trial of the OX40 agonist ivuxolimab. The V call is TRBV6-6, the J call TRBJ2-3; D is possibly TRBD1 or TRBD2 (5 bases each). The clonotype was recovered from an adult with an advanced solid tumor such as melanoma, head and neck, liver or kidney cancer. The CDR3 nucleotides read TGTGCCAGCAGTTCCGGGACCTTGGATACGCAGTATTTT. This translates into CASSSGTLDTQYF.